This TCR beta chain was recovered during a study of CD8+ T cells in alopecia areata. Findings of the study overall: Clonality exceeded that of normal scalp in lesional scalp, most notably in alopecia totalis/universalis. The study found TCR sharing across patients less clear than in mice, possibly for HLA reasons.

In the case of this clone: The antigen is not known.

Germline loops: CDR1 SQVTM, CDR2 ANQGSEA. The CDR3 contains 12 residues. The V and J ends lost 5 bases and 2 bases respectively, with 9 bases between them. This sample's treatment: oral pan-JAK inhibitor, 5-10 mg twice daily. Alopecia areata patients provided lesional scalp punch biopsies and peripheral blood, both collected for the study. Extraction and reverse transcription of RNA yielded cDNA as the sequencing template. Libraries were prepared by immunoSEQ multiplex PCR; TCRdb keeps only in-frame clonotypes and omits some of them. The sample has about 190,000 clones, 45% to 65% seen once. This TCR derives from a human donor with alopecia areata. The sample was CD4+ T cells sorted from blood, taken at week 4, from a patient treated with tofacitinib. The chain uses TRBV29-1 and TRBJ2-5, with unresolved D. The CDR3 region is CSVSLGQETQYF. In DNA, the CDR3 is TGCAGCGTTTCGCTCGGACAAGAGACCCAGTACTTC.